This T cell receptor beta chain was recovered during a study of blood T cell repertoires in COVID-19. Across the whole study: The analysed material was cDNA or gDNA that came from T cells, B-cell-depleted T cells, or PBMCs.

The germline CDR1 and CDR2 sequences are MNHEY and SVGEGT. V shed 0 bases, J shed 13 bases, and the junction held 7 bases outside the gene matches. CDR3 length equals 13 residues. TCRdb's table, derived via immunoSEQ multiplex PCR, lists solely in-frame clones and lacks some. The table includes about 89,000 clones, 60% to 85% detected once. This rearrangement joins TRBV6-2 or TRBV6-3 to TRBJ1-2, with TRBD1 matching 8 bases. The sequenced sample was peripheral blood. The source of this sequence is a human donor in a cohort sampled during active COVID-19. CDR3 bases: TGTGCCAGCAGTTACTCGCCAGGGGGCACGCTCACCTTC. This codes for CASSYSPGGTLTF.